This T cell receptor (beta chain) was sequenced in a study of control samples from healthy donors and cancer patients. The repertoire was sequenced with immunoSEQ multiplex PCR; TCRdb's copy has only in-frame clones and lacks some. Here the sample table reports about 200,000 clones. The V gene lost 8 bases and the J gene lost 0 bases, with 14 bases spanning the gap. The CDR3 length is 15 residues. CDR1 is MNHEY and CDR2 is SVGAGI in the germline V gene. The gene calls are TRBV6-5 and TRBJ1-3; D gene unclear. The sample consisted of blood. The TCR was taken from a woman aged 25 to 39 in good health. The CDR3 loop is CASCLDLASGNTIYF. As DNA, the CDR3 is TGTGCCAGCTGTTTGGACTTAGCCTCTGGAAACACCATATATTTT.